This entry lists 24 T cell receptor beta chains sequenced from one sample in a study of T-cell memory formation after mild COVID-19. TCRdb used MiXCR to reprocess the 5' RACE reads, holding one entry per CDR3 protein. The repertoire holds 380,000 or so distinct CDR3 sequences, with roughly an eighth as singletons. The sequenced sample was PBMCs or a T cell subset sorted from them (not recorded which). All receptors come from a man between 18 and 35 years old who had mild COVID-19 (a few samples of this study predate the infection). Cell type and time point are not known.

Here the CDR3 DNA reads TGCAGTGCTTTACCGCGGGGGAGCTCCTACAATGAGCAGTTCTTC. Its protein is CSALPRGSSYNEQFF. The V and J genes are TRBV20-1 and TRBJ2-1; 7 bases fit TRBD2. Per germline, CDR1 DFQATT and CDR2 SNEGSKA (reference sequence). The V gene end was trimmed by 5 bases and the J gene end by 0 bases; junction bases not matched to a gene: 7. The CDR3 runs to 15 residues.

The chain combines TRBV6-1 with TRBJ2-5, with TRBD2 matching over 12 bases. Looked up from germline, CDR1 is MNHNS and CDR2 is SASEGT. The CDR3 is 16 residues long. The J segment lost 10 bases and the V segment lost 8 bases, leaving 17 bases of the junction unmatched. In nucleotides, the CDR3 is TGTGCCAGCTTGAGACTAGCGGGGGTCGGGGGTGAGGGCCAGTACTTC. Translation gives CASLRLAGVGGEGQYF.

The rearrangement uses TRBV20-1 and TRBJ2-7; 12 bases agree with TRBD1. CDR1 and CDR2 from the germline V gene are DFQATT and SNEGSKA (reference sequence). V shed 6 bases, J shed 3 bases, and the junction held 6 bases outside the gene matches. CDR3 length: 14 residues. In DNA form, the CDR3 reads TGCAGTGCCAGATGGGACAGGGGGCACTACGAGCAGTACTTC. Its protein is CSARWDRGHYEQYF.

This clonotype occurred a few times. J is TRBJ1-6 and V is TRBV5-6; D may be TRBD1 (6 bases). V lost 4 bases and J 8 bases, leaving 16 bases between the germline ends. The CDR3 length is 15 residues. Germline loops: CDR1 SGHDT, CDR2 YYEEEE. This chain's CDR3 is CASSQKGGVDSPLHF. The CDR3 nucleotides read TGTGCCAGCAGCCAAAAAGGGGGGGTGGATTCACCCCTCCACTTT.

J is TRBJ2-7 and V is TRBV18; D might be TRBD2 (6 bases). The CDR3 consists of 14 residues. V lost 5 bases to trimming and J lost 5 bases, with 16 bases between them. Germline values: CDR1 KGHSH, CDR2 LQKENI. In nucleotides, the CDR3 is TGTGCCAGCTCATTCGCCGGGGGAAACGACGAGCAGTACTTC. Protein: CASSFAGGNDEQYF.

J is TRBJ1-5 and V is TRBV12-3 or TRBV12-4; 7 positions agree with TRBD1. After removal of 2 bases from V and 2 bases from J, the junction contained 12 bases not matched to a gene. The CDR3 has 18 amino acids. The CDR3 DNA follows: TGTGCCAGCAGTTTAATCAGGGGGTCGGGCATGGGCAATCAGCCCCAGCATTTT. This sequence encodes CASSLIRGSGMGNQPQHF.

This clonotype was seen a handful of times. The chain employs TRBV29-1 and TRBJ2-3; 8 bases fit TRBD1. The CDR3 runs to 16 residues. Germline V gives CDR1 SQVTM, CDR2 ANQGSEA. The J segment lost 1 base and the V segment lost 7 bases, leaving 13 bases of the junction unmatched. The CDR3 DNA reads as TGCAGCGCAGGACAGGGTATTAATTATGGCACAGATACGCAGTATTTT. This sequence encodes CSAGQGINYGTDTQYF.

In this sample, this clonotype turned up many times. The V gene is TRBV3-1, the J gene TRBJ1-5; TRBD1 might be the D (5 bases). The CDR3 spans 14 residues. Germline V gene data show CDR1 as LGHDT and CDR2 as YNNKEL (reference sequence). V lost 5 bases and J lost 5, with 13 bases in between. The CDR3 region is CASSAGGGDQPQHF. CDR3 sequence (DNA): TGTGCCAGCAGCGCTGGTGGGGGGGATCAGCCCCAGCATTTT.

The chain recombines TRBV18 with TRBJ2-7; a weak D match, TRBD1 (5 bases). Germline CDR1 is KGHSH and CDR2 is LQKENI. This CDR3 spans 12 amino acids. V lost 3 bases, J lost 5 bases, and 8 bases lay in between. CDR3 residues: CASSPAGNEQYF. The CDR3 bases are TGTGCCAGCTCACCGGCAGGGAACGAGCAGTACTTC.

The table lists this clonotype with a few counts. This rearrangement joins TRBV27 to TRBJ1-6, with D possibly matching TRBD1 (6 bases). V lost 5 bases and J lost 7, with 15 bases in between. Looked up from germline, CDR1 is MNHEY and CDR2 is SMNVEV (reference sequence). This CDR3 region has 15 residues. The CDR3 region has the DNA TGTGCCAGCAGTCCTAGCACAGGGTTGAATTCACCCCTCCACTTT. Its translation: CASSPSTGLNSPLHF.

This clonotype was seen at least ten times. This rearrangement joins TRBV5-1 to TRBJ1-1, with unresolved D. Trimming removed 1 base at V and 1 base at J, with 8 bases between. Germline CDR1 and CDR2: SGHRS and YFSETQ. The CDR3 is 14 amino acids. The CDR3 coding sequence is TGCGCCAGCAGCTTGTTCGACCCGAACACTGAAGCTTTCTTT. Translating it yields CASSLFDPNTEAFF.

The chain couples TRBV7-2 to TRBJ2-5; D possibly corresponds to TRBD2 (5 bases). This CDR3 is built from 16 residues. V gave up 0 bases and J gave up 2 bases, with 13 bases separating them. Germline assignment: CDR1 SGHTA and CDR2 FQGNSA. DNA for the CDR3: TGTGCCAGCAGCTTAGCGTCAATGAGAGGGCAAGAGACCCAGTACTTC. Its protein product is CASSLASMRGQETQYF.

This chain links TRBV12-3 or TRBV12-4 with TRBJ2-1, with D unclear. The germline V and J ends were trimmed by 5 bases and 10 bases, with 24 bases remaining between them. CDR3 size: 16 residues. This chain's CDR3 is CASSRGPSAPTKEQFF. CDR3 coding DNA: TGTGCCAGCAGTCGAGGACCCTCGGCCCCCACGAAGGAGCAGTTCTTC.

This clonotype was seen only a few times. The chain uses TRBV14 and TRBJ2-7, with D tentatively TRBD1 (6 bases). This CDR3 contains 14 residues. Trimming removed 3 bases at V and 6 bases at J, with 15 bases between. Germline assignment: CDR1 SGHDN and CDR2 FVKESK. The CDR3 DNA reads TGTGCCAGCAGCCACACAGGGTATAGTCGCGAGCAGTACTTC. It specifies CASSHTGYSREQYF.

There are a few counts of this clonotype. The J gene is TRBJ1-5, the V gene TRBV7-2; tentatively, D is TRBD1 (5 bases). Germline values: CDR1 SGHTA, CDR2 FQGNSA. V was pared by 3 bases and J by 4 bases, with 10 bases between. The length of the CDR3 is 14 residues. The CDR3 DNA is TGTGCCAGCAGCTTCAATGCAGGGAATCAGCCCCAGCATTTT. It codes for CASSFNAGNQPQHF.

This clonotype was seen only a few times. This chain connects TRBV10-3 to TRBJ2-2; D ambiguous. Per germline, CDR1 ENHRY and CDR2 SYGVKD. V lost 8 bases to trimming and J lost 4 bases, with 5 bases between them. CDR3 size: 11 residues. The CDR3 bases are TGTGCCATCTGGGGCACCGGGGAGCTGTTTTTT. Amino acids: CAIWGTGELFF.

The chain uses TRBV20-1 and TRBJ2-7; the match to TRBD2 covers 12 bases. CDR3 length: 17 amino acids. Unmatched junction bases numbered 13, after V lost 0 bases and J lost 7 bases. CDR1 is DFQATT and CDR2 is SNEGSKA in the germline V gene (reference sequence). Here the CDR3 DNA reads TGCAGTGCTAGAGACGAGATCTTACTAGCGGGGGGATGGGAGCAGTACTTC. This sequence encodes CSARDEILLAGGWEQYF.

This clonotype was observed many times. The J gene is TRBJ2-7, the V gene TRBV6-2 or TRBV6-3, with 7 bases lining up with TRBD1. Germline-derived CDR1 and CDR2 are MNHEY and SVGEGT. The V gene end was trimmed by 4 bases and the J gene end by 3 bases; junction bases not matched to a gene: 0. There are 12 residues in the CDR3. The CDR3 reads CASSWTGYEQYF. CDR3 bases: TGTGCCAGCAGTTGGACAGGCTACGAGCAGTACTTC.

This clonotype was detected many times. The rearrangement joins TRBV7-2 to TRBJ2-3; 13 positions agree with TRBD2. The junction had 3 bases not matched to a gene; V was cut back by 6 bases and J by 3 bases. Germline V gives CDR1 SGHTA, CDR2 FQGNSA. The CDR3 extends over 15 amino acids. The CDR3: CASRGLAGNTDTQYF. CDR3 nucleotides: TGTGCCAGCAGGGGACTAGCGGGGAATACAGATACGCAGTATTTT.

This chain joins TRBV15 and TRBJ1-5; the D gene is possibly TRBD1 (5 bases). Trimming cost V 0 bases and J 6 bases, with 12 bases left between them. This CDR3 region has 15 residues. In germline, CDR1 is LNHNV, CDR2 YYDKDF (reference sequence). The CDR3, as DNA: TGTGCCACCAGCAGAGATTCCGAGGGGATTCAGCCCCAGCATTTT. It is translated as CATSRDSEGIQPQHF. Based on the CDR3 plus reference TRBV15 and TRBJ1-5, the full variable domain is DAMVIQNPRYQVTQFGKPVTLSCSQTLNHNVMYWYQQKSSQAPKLLFHYYDKDFNNEADTPDNFQSRRPNTSFCFLDIRSPGLGDTAMYLCATSRDSEGIQPQHFGDGTRLSIL.

This clonotype was counted between two and nine times. V gene TRBV25-1 combines with J gene TRBJ2-2, with D unclear. The CDR3 runs 14 residues. Germline V lookup: CDR1 MGHDK, CDR2 SYGVNS. V was cut by 3 bases and J by 5 bases, with 10 bases left in between. The CDR3: CASSEAMWTGELFF. In DNA, the CDR3 is TGTGCCAGCAGTGAGGCAATGTGGACCGGGGAGCTGTTTTTT.

In this sample, this clonotype turned up a few times. The genes are TRBV4-2 and TRBJ2-3, with TRBD2 identical over 10 bases. With 3 bases clipped from V and 0 bases from J, the junction kept 3 bases outside the gene matches. There are 16 residues in the CDR3. Per germline, CDR1 LGHNA and CDR2 YNFKEQ. CDR3 sequence (DNA): TGTGCCAGCAGCCAGTCACTAGCGGGGAGCACAGATACGCAGTATTTT. It translates to CASSQSLAGSTDTQYF.

The chain uses TRBV7-2 and TRBJ2-7, with 8 nucleotides matching TRBD1. Per germline, CDR1 SGHTA and CDR2 FQGNSA. CDR3 length: 12 residues. The CDR3 reads CALQGASYEQYF. The CDR3 nucleotides read TGTGCTCTGCAGGGGGCCTCCTACGAGCAGTACTTC.

This clonotype occurred a few times. The V gene is TRBV7-8, the J gene TRBJ2-7; D perhaps matches TRBD2 (6 bases). V lost 8 bases, J lost 2 bases, and 13 bases lay in between. This CDR3 has 13 amino acids. CDR1 SGHVS and CDR2 FQNEAQ come from the germline V gene. CDR3 bases: TGTGCCAGCTCCGAGGCGGGGACCTACGAGCAGTACTTC. Translating it yields CASSEAGTYEQYF.